This T cell receptor (beta chain) was recovered during a study of OX40 agonist ivuxolimab in advanced cancers. Data came from immunoSEQ multiplex PCR; TCRdb stores just in-frame clones and leaves some out. The table has about 65,000 clones, 87% seen once. The V end lost 0 bases, the J end lost 4 bases, and 12 bases lay between the germline ends. CDR1 is LGHNA and CDR2 is YSLEER in the germline V gene. The CDR3 consists of 15 residues. Study findings and constraints: The antigen specificity of the peripheral T cells (those that were expanded) was not determined. Among the lowest peripheral clonal expansion occurred in 0.1-3.0 mg/kg partial responders.

Note on this clone: Its antigen remains unidentified.

This clonotype was sampled from an adult with an advanced solid tumor such as melanoma, head and neck, liver or kidney cancer. This sequence joins TRBV4-3 and TRBJ1-2; no firm D call. The sequencing used CD4+ or CD8+ T cells sorted from blood, collected in a trial of the OX40 agonist ivuxolimab. This CDR3 reads CASSQDLRQPYGYTF. In nucleotides, the CDR3 is TGCGCCAGCAGCCAAGATCTTAGGCAACCCTATGGCTACACCTTC.